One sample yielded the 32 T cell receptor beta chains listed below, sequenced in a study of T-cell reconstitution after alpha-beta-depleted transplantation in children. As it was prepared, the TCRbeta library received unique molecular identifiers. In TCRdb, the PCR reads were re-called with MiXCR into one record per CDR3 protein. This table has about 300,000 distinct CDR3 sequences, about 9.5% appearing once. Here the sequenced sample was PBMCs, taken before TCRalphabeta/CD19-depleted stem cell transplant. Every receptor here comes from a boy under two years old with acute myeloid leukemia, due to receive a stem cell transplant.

CDR3 amino acids: CSARDRRLNTEAFF. CDR3 bases: TGCAGTGCTAGAGATAGGCGGTTGAACACTGAAGCTTTCTTT. The V and J genes are TRBV20-1 and TRBJ1-1; unclear D gene. Germline loops: CDR1 DFQATT, CDR2 SNEGSKA (reference sequence). This CDR3 region has 14 residues. Trimming took off 0 bases at V and 0 bases at J, with 8 bases between the two ends.

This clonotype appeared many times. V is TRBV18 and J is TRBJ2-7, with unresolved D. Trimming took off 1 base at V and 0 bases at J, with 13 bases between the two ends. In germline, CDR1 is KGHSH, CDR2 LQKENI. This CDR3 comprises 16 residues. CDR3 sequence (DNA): TGTGCCAGCTCACCACTTGAAGGGAAGGGCTCCTACGAGCAGTACTTC. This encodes CASSPLEGKGSYEQYF.

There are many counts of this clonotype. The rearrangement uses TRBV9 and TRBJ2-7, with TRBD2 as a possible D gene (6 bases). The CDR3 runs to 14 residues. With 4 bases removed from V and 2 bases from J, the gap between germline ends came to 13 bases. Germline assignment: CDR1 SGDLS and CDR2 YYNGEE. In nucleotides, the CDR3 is TGTGCCAGCAGCTCCCGGGACTTCCCCTACGAGCAGTACTTC. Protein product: CASSSRDFPYEQYF.

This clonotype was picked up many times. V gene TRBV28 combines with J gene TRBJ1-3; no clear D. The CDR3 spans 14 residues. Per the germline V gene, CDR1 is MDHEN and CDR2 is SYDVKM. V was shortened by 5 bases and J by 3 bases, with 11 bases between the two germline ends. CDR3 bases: TGTGCCAGCAGTCTCACCTTGGGTGGAAACACCATATATTTT. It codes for CASSLTLGGNTIYF.

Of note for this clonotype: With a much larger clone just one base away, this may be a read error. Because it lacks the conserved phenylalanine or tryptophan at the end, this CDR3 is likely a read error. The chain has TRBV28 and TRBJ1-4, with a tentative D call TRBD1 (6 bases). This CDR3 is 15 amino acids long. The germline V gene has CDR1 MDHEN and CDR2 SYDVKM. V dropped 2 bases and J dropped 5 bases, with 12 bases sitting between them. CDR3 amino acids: CASSLLRDKNEKLFS. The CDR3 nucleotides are TGTGCCAGCAGTTTACTCCGGGACAAGAATGAAAAACTGTTTTCT.

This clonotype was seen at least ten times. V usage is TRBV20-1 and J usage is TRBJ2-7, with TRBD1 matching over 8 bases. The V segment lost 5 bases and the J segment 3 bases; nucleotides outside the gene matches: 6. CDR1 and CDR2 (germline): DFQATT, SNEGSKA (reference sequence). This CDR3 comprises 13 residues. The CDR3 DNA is TGCAGTGCTCCCGGACAGGGCCGCTACGAGCAGTACTTC. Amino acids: CSAPGQGRYEQYF.

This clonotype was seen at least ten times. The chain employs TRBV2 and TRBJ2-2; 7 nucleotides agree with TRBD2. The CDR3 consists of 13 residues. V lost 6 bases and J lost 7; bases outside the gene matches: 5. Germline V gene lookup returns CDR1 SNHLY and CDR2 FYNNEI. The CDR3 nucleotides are TGTGCCAGCAGCATGACTAGCAGCGGGGAGCTGTTTTTT. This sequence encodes CASSMTSSGELFF.

The CDR3: CASSPGHSSSSYEQYF. CDR3 sequence (DNA): TGTGCCAGCTCACCAGGTCACTCCTCCAGCTCCTACGAGCAGTACTTC. The chain is built from TRBV18 and TRBJ2-7; no clear D gene. Looked up from germline, CDR1 is KGHSH and CDR2 is LQKENI. This CDR3 region has 16 residues. Trimming left V 2 bases short and J 0 bases short, with 14 bases between.

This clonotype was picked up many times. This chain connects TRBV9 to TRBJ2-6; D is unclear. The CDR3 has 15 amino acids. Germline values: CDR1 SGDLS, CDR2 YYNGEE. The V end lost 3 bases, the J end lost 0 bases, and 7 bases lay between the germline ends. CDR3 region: CASSARTSGANVLTF. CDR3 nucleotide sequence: TGTGCCAGCAGCGCCCGAACCTCTGGGGCCAACGTCCTGACTTTC.

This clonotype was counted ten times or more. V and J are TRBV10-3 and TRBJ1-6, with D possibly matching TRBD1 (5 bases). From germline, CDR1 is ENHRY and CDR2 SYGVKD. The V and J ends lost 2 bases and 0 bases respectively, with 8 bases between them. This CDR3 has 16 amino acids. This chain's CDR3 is CAISEPGSSYNSPLHF. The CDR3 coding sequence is TGTGCCATCAGTGAGCCAGGGAGCTCCTATAATTCACCCCTCCACTTT.

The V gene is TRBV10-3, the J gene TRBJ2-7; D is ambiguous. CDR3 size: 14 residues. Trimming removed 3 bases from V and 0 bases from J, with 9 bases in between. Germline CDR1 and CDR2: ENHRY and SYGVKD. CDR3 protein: CAISDLKGSYEQYF. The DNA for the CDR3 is TGTGCCATCAGTGACCTGAAGGGCTCCTACGAGCAGTACTTC.

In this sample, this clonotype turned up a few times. The CDR3 here is CAWRQVAYNEQFF. The CDR3 DNA follows: TGTGCCTGGAGACAGGTAGCCTACAATGAGCAGTTCTTC. V gene TRBV30 combines with J gene TRBJ2-1; a possible D gene is TRBD1 (5 bases). V lost 3 bases to trimming and J lost 2 bases, with 8 bases between them. CDR3 size: 13 residues. Germline CDR1 GTSNPN, CDR2 SVGIG (reference sequence). The full variable domain, completed using reference TRBV30 and TRBJ2-1, is SQTIHQWPATLVQPVGSPLSLECTVEGTSNPNLYWYRQAAGRGLQLLFYSVGIGQISSEVPQNLSASRPQDRQFILSSKKLLLSDSGFYLCAWRQVAYNEQFFGPGTRLTVL.

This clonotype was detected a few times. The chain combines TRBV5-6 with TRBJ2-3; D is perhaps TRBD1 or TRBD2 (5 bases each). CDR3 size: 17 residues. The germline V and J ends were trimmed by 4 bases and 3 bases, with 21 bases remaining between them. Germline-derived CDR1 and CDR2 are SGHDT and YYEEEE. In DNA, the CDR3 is TGTGCCAGCAGCCCGGGGCCTTACGAGAGTCGTACAGATACGCAGTATTTT. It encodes CASSPGPYESRTDTQYF.

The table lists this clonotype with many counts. CDR3 amino acids: CATSTDRNEKLFF. The DNA for the CDR3 is TGTGCCACCAGCACCGACAGGAATGAAAAACTGTTTTTT. V is TRBV15 and J is TRBJ1-4; possibly TRBD1 for D (6 bases). The CDR3 length is 13 residues. The V and J ends lost 4 bases and 5 bases respectively, with 8 bases between them. In germline, CDR1 is LNHNV, CDR2 YYDKDF (reference sequence). The whole variable domain, remainder taken from reference TRBV15 and TRBJ1-4, is DAMVIQNPRYQVTQFGKPVTLSCSQTLNHNVMYWYQQKSSQAPKLLFHYYDKDFNNEADTPDNFQSRRPNTSFCFLDIRSPGLGDTAMYLCATSTDRNEKLFFGSGTQLSVL.

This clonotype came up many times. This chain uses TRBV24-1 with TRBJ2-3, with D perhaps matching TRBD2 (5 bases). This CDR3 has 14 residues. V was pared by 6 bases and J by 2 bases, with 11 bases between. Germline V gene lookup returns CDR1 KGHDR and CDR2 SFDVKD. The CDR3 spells CATSPTGYTDTQYF. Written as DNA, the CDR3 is TGTGCCACCAGTCCGACGGGATACACAGATACGCAGTATTTT.

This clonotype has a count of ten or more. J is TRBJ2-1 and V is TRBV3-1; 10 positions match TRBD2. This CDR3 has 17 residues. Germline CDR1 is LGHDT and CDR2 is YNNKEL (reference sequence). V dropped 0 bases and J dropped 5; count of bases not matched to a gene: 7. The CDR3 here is CASSQDPVAGGNNEQFF. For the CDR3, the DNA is TGTGCCAGCAGCCAAGACCCGGTAGCGGGGGGCAACAATGAGCAGTTCTTC.

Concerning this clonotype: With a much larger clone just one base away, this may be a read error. CDR3 coding DNA: TGTGCCAGCATCGCGGGACCCTACACAGATACGCGGTATTTT. Translated: CASIAGPYTDTRYF. The chain couples TRBV27 to TRBJ2-3; possible D gene TRBD2, 6 bases. The germline V gene encodes CDR1 MNHEY and CDR2 SMNVEV (reference sequence). The CDR3 is 14 amino acids.

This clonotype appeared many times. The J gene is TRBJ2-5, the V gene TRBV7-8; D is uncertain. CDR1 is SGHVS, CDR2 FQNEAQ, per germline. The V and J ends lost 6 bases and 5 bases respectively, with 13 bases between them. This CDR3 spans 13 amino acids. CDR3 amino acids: CASSPMGWETQYF. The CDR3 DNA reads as TGTGCCAGCAGTCCCATGGGGTGGGAGACCCAGTACTTC.

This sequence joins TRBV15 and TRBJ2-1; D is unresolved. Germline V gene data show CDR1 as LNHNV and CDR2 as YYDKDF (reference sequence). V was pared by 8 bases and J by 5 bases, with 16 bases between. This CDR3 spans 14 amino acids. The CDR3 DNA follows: TGTGCCACCCGGCCGCGGAGTAGGAACAATGAGCAGTTCTTC. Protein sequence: CATRPRSRNNEQFF.

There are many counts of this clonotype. The CDR3 nucleotides are TGCGCCAGCAGCCGCAACAGGGCCCCCTACGAGCAGTACTTC. It specifies CASSRNRAPYEQYF. The chain combines TRBV5-1 with TRBJ2-7; possibly TRBD1 for D (6 bases). V dropped 4 bases and J dropped 2 bases, with 13 bases sitting between them. The germline gives CDR1 SGHRS, CDR2 YFSETQ. The CDR3 runs 14 residues.

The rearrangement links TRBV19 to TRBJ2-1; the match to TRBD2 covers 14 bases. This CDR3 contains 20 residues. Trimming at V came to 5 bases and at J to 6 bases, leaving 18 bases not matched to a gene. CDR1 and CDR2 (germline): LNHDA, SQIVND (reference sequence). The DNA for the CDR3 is TGTGCCAGTAGTCCCCCCTTCCCGGGACTAGCGGGAGTTCAAGGCAATGAGCAGTTCTTC. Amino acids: CASSPPFPGLAGVQGNEQFF.

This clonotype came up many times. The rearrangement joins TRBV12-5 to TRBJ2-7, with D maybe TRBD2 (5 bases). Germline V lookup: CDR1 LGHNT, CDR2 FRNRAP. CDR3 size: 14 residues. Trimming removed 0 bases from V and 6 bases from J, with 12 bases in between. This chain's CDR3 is CASGLVSGLGEQYF. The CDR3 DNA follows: TGTGCTAGTGGTTTGGTAAGCGGACTGGGCGAGCAGTACTTC. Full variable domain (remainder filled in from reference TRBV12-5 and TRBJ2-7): DARVTQTPRHKVTEMGQEVTMRCQPILGHNTVFWYRQTMMQGLELLAYFRNRAPLDDSGMPKDRFSAEMPDATLATLKIQPSEPRDSAVYFCASGLVSGLGEQYFGPGTRLTVT.

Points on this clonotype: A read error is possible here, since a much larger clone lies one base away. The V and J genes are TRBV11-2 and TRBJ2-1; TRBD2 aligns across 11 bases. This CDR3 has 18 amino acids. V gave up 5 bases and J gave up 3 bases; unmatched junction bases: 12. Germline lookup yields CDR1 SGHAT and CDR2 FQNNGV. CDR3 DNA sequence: TGTGCCAGCAGCCTAAGAGTTATCCTAGCGGGGGGCTACAATGAGCAGTTCTTC. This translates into CASSLRVILAGGYNEQFF.

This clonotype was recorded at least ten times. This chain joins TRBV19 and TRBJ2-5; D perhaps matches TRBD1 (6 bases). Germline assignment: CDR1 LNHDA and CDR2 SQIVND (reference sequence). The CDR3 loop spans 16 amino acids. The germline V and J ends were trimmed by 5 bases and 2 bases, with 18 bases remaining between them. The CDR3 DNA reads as TGTGCCAGTAGTCCGGGACACCTTTGGGGGCAAGAGACCCAGTACTTC. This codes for CASSPGHLWGQETQYF.

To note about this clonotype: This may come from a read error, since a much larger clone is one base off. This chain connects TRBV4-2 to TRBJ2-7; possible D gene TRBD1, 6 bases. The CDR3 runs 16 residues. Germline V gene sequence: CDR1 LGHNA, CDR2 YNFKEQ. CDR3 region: CASSQSAGDIAYDQYF. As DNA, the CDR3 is TGTGCCAGCAGCCAATCCGCTGGGGACATTGCCTACGACCAGTACTTC.

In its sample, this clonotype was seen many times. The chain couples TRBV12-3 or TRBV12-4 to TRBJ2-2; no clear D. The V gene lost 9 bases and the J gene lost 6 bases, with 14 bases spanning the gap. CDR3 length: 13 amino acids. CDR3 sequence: CASTYWSAGELFF. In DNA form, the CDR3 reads TGTGCCAGTACCTATTGGAGTGCCGGGGAGCTGTTTTTT.

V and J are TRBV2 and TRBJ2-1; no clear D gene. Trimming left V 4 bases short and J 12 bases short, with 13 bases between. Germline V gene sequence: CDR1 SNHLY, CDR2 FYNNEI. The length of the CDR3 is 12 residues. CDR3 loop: CASSGYGDGQFF. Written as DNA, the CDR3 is TGTGCCAGCAGTGGGTATGGGGATGGGCAGTTCTTC.

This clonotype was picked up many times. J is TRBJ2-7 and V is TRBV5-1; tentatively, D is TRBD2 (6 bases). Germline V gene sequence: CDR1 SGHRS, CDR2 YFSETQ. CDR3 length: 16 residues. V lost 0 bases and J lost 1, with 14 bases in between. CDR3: CASSLAEGLLSYEQYF. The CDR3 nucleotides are TGCGCCAGCAGCTTGGCGGAGGGCCTACTATCCTACGAGCAGTACTTC.

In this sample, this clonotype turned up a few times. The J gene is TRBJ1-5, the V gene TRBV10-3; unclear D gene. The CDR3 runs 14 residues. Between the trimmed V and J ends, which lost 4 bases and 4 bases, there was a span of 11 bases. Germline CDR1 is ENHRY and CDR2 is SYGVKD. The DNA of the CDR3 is TGTGCCATCAGTGCAGGATGGCGGAATCAGCCCCAGCATTTT. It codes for CAISAGWRNQPQHF.

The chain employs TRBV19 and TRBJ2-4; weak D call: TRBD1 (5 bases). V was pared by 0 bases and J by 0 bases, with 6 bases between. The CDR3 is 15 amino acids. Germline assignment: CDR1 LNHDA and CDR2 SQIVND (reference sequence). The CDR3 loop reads CASSIEGLAKNIQYF. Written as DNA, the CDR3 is TGTGCCAGTAGTATAGAGGGGCTAGCCAAAAACATTCAGTACTTC. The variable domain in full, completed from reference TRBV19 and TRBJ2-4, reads DGGITQSPKYLFRKEGQNVTLSCEQNLNHDAMYWYRQDPGQGLRLIYYSQIVNDFQKGDIAEGYSVSREKKESFPLTVTSAQKNPTAFYLCASSIEGLAKNIQYFGAGTRLSVL.

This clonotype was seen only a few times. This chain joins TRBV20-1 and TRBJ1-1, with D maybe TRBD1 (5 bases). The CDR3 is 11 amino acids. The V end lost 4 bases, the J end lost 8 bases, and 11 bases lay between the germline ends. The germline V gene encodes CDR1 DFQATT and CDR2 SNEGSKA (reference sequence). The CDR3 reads CSAITYREAFF. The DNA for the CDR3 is TGCAGTGCTATAACCTACAGGGAAGCTTTCTTT.

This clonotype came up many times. The CDR3 is CASSPAGTEAFF. The CDR3 coding sequence is TGTGCCAGCTCACCAGCAGGCACTGAAGCTTTCTTT. The chain uses TRBV18 and TRBJ1-1; D remains unclear. V lost 2 bases, J lost 4 bases, and 5 bases lay in between. The length of the CDR3 is 12 residues. Looked up from germline, CDR1 is KGHSH and CDR2 is LQKENI.